Following are 25 T cell receptor beta chains from one sample sequenced in a study of blood T cell repertoires in COVID-19 (dated by TCRdb to the early 2020s). Library method: the immunoSEQ multiplex PCR assay. TCRdb carries this immuneACCESS record with in-frame sequences only. Its versions omit some clonotypes, under half of them owing to an unresolved V gene in the studies checked, with the rest unexplained. The sample table records roughly 230,000 clones; 75% to 85% of these occur just once. Less than 8% of the sample comes from the top ten. The sequenced material came from peripheral blood. These TCRs come from a woman aged 50 to 65 with acute or convalescent COVID-19.

The chain has TRBV7-3 and TRBJ1-2; the match to TRBD1 covers 7 bases. CDR3 size: 14 residues. V lost 4 bases, J lost 8 bases, and 10 bases stayed unmatched. The germline V gene encodes CDR1 SGHTA and CDR2 FQGTGA. The CDR3 loop is CASSSGTVNGGYTF. In DNA, the CDR3 is TGTGCCAGCAGCTCGGGGACAGTCAACGGAGGCTACACCTTC. Combining the CDR3 with reference TRBV7-3 and TRBJ1-2 gives the whole variable domain GAGVSQTPSNKVTEKGKYVELRCDPISGHTALYWYRQSLGQGPEFLIYFQGTGAADDSGLPNDRFFAVRPEGSVSTLKIQRTERGDSAVYLCASSSGTVNGGYTFGSGTRLTVV.

This clone came up once. The chain couples TRBV28 to TRBJ2-1; a weak D match, TRBD2 (6 bases). CDR1 MDHEN and CDR2 SYDVKM come from the germline V gene. This CDR3 has 11 residues. Trimming cost V 6 bases and J 9 bases, with 9 bases left between them. The CDR3, as DNA: TGTGCCAGCAGGGGACTGAGTGAGCAGTTCTTC. Translation gives CASRGLSEQFF.

The chain joins TRBV11-2 to TRBJ2-5; unclear D gene. V was shortened by 4 bases and J by 3 bases, with 6 bases between the two germline ends. Germline CDR1 is SGHAT and CDR2 is FQNNGV. The CDR3 covers 12 residues. CDR3 loop: CASSSSKETQYF. The CDR3 DNA follows: TGTGCCAGCAGCTCTTCTAAAGAGACCCAGTACTTC.

This clone has a handful of counts. This chain links TRBV7-3 with TRBJ1-6; D is unclear. V was clipped by 1 base and J by 5 bases, with 6 bases between them. CDR3 size: 14 residues. Germline V CDR1 and CDR2: SGHTA, FQGTGA. The CDR3 here is CASSLNPDNSPLHF. The DNA of the CDR3 is TGTGCCAGCAGCTTAAACCCAGATAATTCACCCCTCCACTTT. Complete variable domain (other parts from reference TRBV7-3 and TRBJ1-6): GAGVSQTPSNKVTEKGKYVELRCDPISGHTALYWYRQSLGQGPEFLIYFQGTGAADDSGLPNDRFFAVRPEGSVSTLKIQRTERGDSAVYLCASSLNPDNSPLHFGNGTRLTVT.

Details on this clone: Within the sample, other DNA sequences also encode this same CDR3. The chain recombines TRBV6-5 with TRBJ2-7, with 9 positions matching TRBD1. Unmatched junction bases numbered 1, after V lost 0 bases and J lost 1 base. The CDR3 consists of 15 residues. The germline gives CDR1 MNHEY, CDR2 SVGAGI. The CDR3 nucleotides read TGTGCCAGCAGTTACTCGGGGACAGGGTCCTACGAGCAGTACTTC. Its protein is CASSYSGTGSYEQYF.

Here the CDR3 DNA reads TGTGCCAGCAGTCTAACGACAGGGACTGAAGCTTTCTTT. It translates to CASSLTTGTEAFF. The V call is TRBV6-5, the J call TRBJ1-1; TRBD1 agrees at 7 bases. Germline V gene data show CDR1 as MNHEY and CDR2 as SVGAGI. CDR3 length equals 13 residues. The ends lost 5 bases at V and 5 bases at J; junction bases unmatched: 5.

This sequence joins TRBV30 and TRBJ1-2, with 7 bases identical to TRBD1. Trimming cost V 4 bases and J 8 bases; bases outside gene matches: 7. The germline CDR1 and CDR2 sequences are GTSNPN and SVGIG (reference sequence). The CDR3 has 12 amino acids. CDR3 protein: CAWMGEGGGYTF. The CDR3 DNA sequence: TGTGCCTGGATGGGTGAAGGGGGCGGCTACACCTTC.

The gene calls are TRBV28 and TRBJ1-3; D might be TRBD1 (5 bases). Germline V lookup: CDR1 MDHEN, CDR2 SYDVKM. V lost 7 bases, J lost 3 bases, and 13 bases lay in between. There are 14 residues in the CDR3. CDR3 residues: CASTPGVDGNTIYF. CDR3 DNA: TGTGCCAGCACCCCGGGGGTTGATGGAAACACCATATATTTT.

The J gene is TRBJ2-7, the V gene TRBV28; 7 bases agree with TRBD2. The CDR3 is 17 amino acids. Germline V gene lookup returns CDR1 MDHEN and CDR2 SYDVKM. V gave up 5 bases and J gave up 2 bases; unmatched junction bases: 15. The CDR3 here is CASSLLGGTWQPYEQYF. The CDR3 DNA reads TGTGCCAGCAGTCTCCTCGGGGGGACCTGGCAACCCTACGAGCAGTACTTC. The full variable domain, with the rest looked up from reference TRBV28 and TRBJ2-7, is DVKVTQSSRYLVKRTGEKVFLECVQDMDHENMFWYRQDPGLGLRLIYFSYDVKMKEKGDIPEGYSVSREKKERFSLILESASTNQTSMYLCASSLLGGTWQPYEQYFGPGTRLTVT.

The chain is built from TRBV3-1 (or the pseudogene TRBV3-2) and TRBJ2-7; D call uncertain. This CDR3 comprises 13 residues. Trimming took 4 bases from V and 2 from J, leaving 9 bases between them. In germline, CDR1 is LGHDT, CDR2 YNNKEL (reference sequence). The CDR3 sequence is CASSRQVTYEQYF. CDR3 DNA: TGTGCCAGCAGCCGTCAGGTGACCTACGAGCAGTACTTC.

The CDR3 sequence: CASSQVSDYGYTF. The CDR3 DNA is TGTGCCAGCAGCCAAGTGTCCGACTATGGCTACACCTTC. The chain has TRBV3-1 (or the pseudogene TRBV3-2) and TRBJ1-2; no clear D. The CDR3 is 13 residues long. Germline values: CDR1 LGHDT, CDR2 YNNKEL (reference sequence). V dropped 1 base and J dropped 3 bases, with 6 bases sitting between them.

The chain uses TRBV4-3 and TRBJ1-1, with D tentatively TRBD1 (6 bases). Germline V gene sequence: CDR1 LGHNA, CDR2 YSLEER. Between the trimmed V and J ends, which lost 1 base and 5 bases, there was a span of 14 bases. The CDR3 extends over 15 amino acids. CDR3 region: CASSQGAGVRTEAFF. Here the CDR3 DNA reads TGCGCCAGCAGCCAAGGGGCAGGGGTGAGAACTGAAGCTTTCTTT.

The chain uses TRBV10-1 and TRBJ1-4; the D gene is possibly TRBD1 (5 bases). The germline V gene encodes CDR1 WNHNN and CDR2 SYGVQD (reference sequence). V was clipped by 2 bases and J by 7 bases, with 14 bases between them. The CDR3 sequence is 15 residues long. CDR3 amino acids: CASSEKSTVPEKLFF. In DNA, the CDR3 is TGCGCCAGCAGTGAGAAATCGACAGTTCCTGAAAAACTGTTTTTT.

The genes are TRBV3-1 (or the pseudogene TRBV3-2) and TRBJ1-4; the D gene is possibly TRBD1 (5 bases). Germline CDR1 is LGHDT and CDR2 is YNNKEL (reference sequence). The CDR3 spans 13 residues. Trimming cost V 7 bases and J 5 bases, with 11 bases left between them. The CDR3 spells CASTPGGNEKLFF. The CDR3 DNA reads TGTGCCAGCACCCCCGGGGGAAATGAAAAACTGTTTTTT.

This clone was observed once. V and J are TRBV19 and TRBJ2-1; 8 positions agree with TRBD2. V was pared by 3 bases and J by 3 bases, with 7 bases of the junction left unmatched. Germline V gene lookup returns CDR1 LNHDA and CDR2 SQIVND (reference sequence). CDR3 size: 16 residues. This CDR3 is CASSIGSGVFYNEQFF. The CDR3 DNA is TGTGCCAGTAGTATCGGTAGCGGGGTGTTCTACAATGAGCAGTTCTTC.

V is TRBV20-1 and J is TRBJ2-3; 7 bases map to TRBD1. CDR3 size: 13 residues. Germline lookup yields CDR1 DFQATT and CDR2 SNEGSKA (reference sequence). V was clipped by 3 bases and J by 2 bases; unmatched bases: 2. Here the CDR3 reads CSASGQDTDTQYF. CDR3 in DNA: TGCAGTGCTAGTGGACAGGACACAGATACGCAGTATTTT.

The chain has TRBV15 and TRBJ1-5; maybe TRBD1 (6 bases). The CDR3 covers 17 residues. In germline, CDR1 is LNHNV, CDR2 YYDKDF (reference sequence). V lost 0 bases and J 4 bases, leaving 16 bases between the germline ends. CDR3 residues: CATSRDSGGAENQPQHF. The CDR3 DNA is TGTGCCACCAGCAGAGATTCTGGGGGCGCGGAAAATCAGCCCCAGCATTTT. Full variable domain (outside the CDR3, taken from reference TRBV15 and TRBJ1-5): DAMVIQNPRYQVTQFGKPVTLSCSQTLNHNVMYWYQQKSSQAPKLLFHYYDKDFNNEADTPDNFQSRRPNTSFCFLDIRSPGLGDTAMYLCATSRDSGGAENQPQHFGDGTRLSIL.

This rearrangement joins TRBV28 to TRBJ1-4; 8 bases map to TRBD1. CDR1 MDHEN and CDR2 SYDVKM come from the germline V gene. Trimming at V came to 3 bases and at J to 1 base, leaving 4 bases not matched to a gene. This CDR3 contains 16 residues. The CDR3 spells CASSFRQGQTNEKLFF. In nucleotides, the CDR3 is TGTGCCAGCAGTTTTCGACAGGGGCAAACTAATGAAAAACTGTTTTTT.

This clone was observed once. This chain uses TRBV19 with TRBJ2-5; 11 bases match TRBD2. In germline, CDR1 is LNHDA, CDR2 SQIVND (reference sequence). With 7 bases clipped from V and 2 bases from J, the junction kept 6 bases outside the gene matches. This CDR3 comprises 15 residues. The CDR3 region is CASTRGLAEQETQYF. The CDR3 DNA reads TGTGCCAGTACTCGGGGACTAGCGGAGCAAGAGACCCAGTACTTC.

The chain has TRBV14 and TRBJ1-5, with 8 bases identical to TRBD1. V was clipped by 0 bases and J by 0 bases; unmatched bases: 19. This CDR3 comprises 22 residues. The germline gives CDR1 SGHDN, CDR2 FVKESK. The CDR3 DNA is TGTGCCAGCAGCCAAGAGGATCCCGACAGGGGCCCAATTGCGTGTAGCAATCAGCCCCAGCATTTT. Translated, it gives CASSQEDPDRGPIACSNQPQHF.

This CDR3 is CASRTAGTGAYEQYF. The CDR3 DNA is TGTGCCAGCAGGACAGCCGGGACAGGGGCCTACGAGCAGTACTTC. The chain recombines TRBV2 with TRBJ2-7; 10 bases align to TRBD1. This CDR3 region has 15 residues. From germline, CDR1 is SNHLY and CDR2 FYNNEI. V was clipped by 6 bases and J by 2 bases; unmatched bases: 7.

This chain joins TRBV3-1 (or the pseudogene TRBV3-2) and TRBJ1-1; 12 nucleotides align to TRBD1. V lost 4 bases and J lost 6; bases outside the gene matches: 6. Germline V gene lookup returns CDR1 LGHDT and CDR2 YNNKEL (reference sequence). This CDR3 is 15 amino acids long. The chain's CDR3 is CASSRMGQGASEAFF. As DNA, the CDR3 is TGTGCCAGCAGCCGTATGGGACAGGGGGCCTCTGAAGCTTTCTTT.

The rearrangement links TRBV7-8 to TRBJ1-1; 9 positions agree with TRBD1. Per germline, CDR1 SGHVS and CDR2 FQNEAQ. The CDR3 contains 13 residues. With V trimmed by 1 base and J by 10 bases, 4 bases remained unmatched. CDR3: CASSLGRDRVAFF. The DNA for the CDR3 is TGTGCCAGCAGCTTAGGTCGGGACAGGGTAGCTTTCTTT.

The chain couples TRBV28 to TRBJ2-7; 13 bases align to TRBD2. CDR3 length equals 16 residues. Germline CDR1 and CDR2: MDHEN and SYDVKM. V dropped 3 bases and J dropped 7; count of bases not matched to a gene: 9. The CDR3 region is CASSFPRLAGGREQYF. The CDR3, as DNA: TGTGCCAGCAGTTTCCCTAGACTAGCGGGGGGACGGGAGCAGTACTTC.

The rearrangement joins TRBV5-1 to TRBJ2-1; TRBD2 agrees at 13 bases. V trimming: 4 bases; J trimming: 12 bases; junction bases outside the gene matches: 13. Germline V gives CDR1 SGHRS, CDR2 YFSETQ. This CDR3 is 16 amino acids long. CDR3 region: CASSTTSGGAGAGQFF. CDR3 in DNA: TGCGCCAGCAGCACCACTAGCGGGGGGGCCGGGGCCGGGCAGTTCTTC.